One and the same sample provided the 29 T cell receptor beta chains below, sequenced in a study of blood T cell repertoires in COVID-19. The repertoire was sequenced with immunoSEQ multiplex PCR; TCRdb's copy has only in-frame clones and lacks some. The sample shows around 340,000 clones, around 85% of them seen only once. Sequenced material: PBMCs or T cells enriched from blood (not recorded which). Receptor source: a woman aged 40 to 49 with acute COVID-19.

The V and J genes are TRBV5-1 and TRBJ1-3; D unresolved. The CDR3 sequence is 14 residues long. From germline, CDR1 is SGHRS and CDR2 YFSETQ. Deletions cut 4 bases from V and 4 bases from J, with 12 bases between. The CDR3 DNA reads as TGCGCCAGCAGCACCCCGGGAGCCGGAAACACCATATATTTT. It translates to CASSTPGAGNTIYF.

This clone appeared a few times. This rearrangement joins TRBV2 to TRBJ2-4; no definite D call. Trimming removed 2 bases at V and 0 bases at J, with 11 bases between. Germline CDR1 is SNHLY and CDR2 is FYNNEI. The CDR3 is made up of 16 amino acids. CDR3 sequence (DNA): TGTGCCAGCAGTGAACTGGAGTTCCTAGCCAAAAACATTCAGTACTTC. Translated: CASSELEFLAKNIQYF.

The chain carries TRBV28 and TRBJ1-3; TRBD1 matches 7 bases. This CDR3 contains 13 residues. With V trimmed by 9 bases and J by 3 bases, 5 bases remained unmatched. Germline loops: CDR1 MDHEN, CDR2 SYDVKM. The CDR3 sequence is CASKGARGNTIYF. DNA of the CDR3: TGTGCCAGTAAGGGGGCGCGTGGAAACACCATATATTTT.

This chain connects TRBV13 to TRBJ2-3; D is possibly TRBD1 (5 bases). The CDR3 runs to 15 residues. Trimming took off 3 bases at V and 5 bases at J, with 15 bases between the two ends. Germline CDR1 PRHDT, CDR2 FYEKMQ (reference sequence). CDR3 nucleotides: TGTGCCAGCAGCTTGGGGCAGGGCTGGGGAGATACGCAGTATTTT. Its protein is CASSLGQGWGDTQYF.

The CDR3 DNA follows: TGTGCCAGCAGCTCGATAGAGAACACTGAAGCTTTCTTT. Protein product: CASSSIENTEAFF. The gene calls are TRBV7-8 and TRBJ1-1; D is ambiguous. V lost 4 bases, J lost 1 base, and 7 bases lay in between. This CDR3 contains 13 residues. Germline CDR1 SGHVS, CDR2 FQNEAQ.

The chain couples TRBV6-2 or TRBV6-3 to TRBJ1-1; 7 bases line up with TRBD1. Germline CDR1 and CDR2: MNHEY and SVGEGT. Trimming took 0 bases from V and 8 from J; bases not matched to a gene: 3. The CDR3 is 13 amino acids. This CDR3 is CASSYSGTEEAFF. CDR3 sequence (DNA): TGTGCCAGCAGTTACTCCGGGACAGAAGAAGCTTTCTTT.

The genes are TRBV27 and TRBJ1-5; TRBD1 matches at 8 bases. Germline assignment: CDR1 MNHEY and CDR2 SMNVEV (reference sequence). The CDR3 totals 15 residues. V gave up 6 bases and J gave up 0 bases; unmatched junction bases: 4. CDR3: CASRQGVYSNQPQHF. The CDR3 DNA follows: TGTGCCAGCAGACAGGGGGTGTATAGCAATCAGCCCCAGCATTTT.

V usage is TRBV19 and J usage is TRBJ1-2, with D possibly being TRBD1 (6 bases). Trimming took off 3 bases at V and 6 bases at J, with 23 bases between the two ends. Germline lookup yields CDR1 LNHDA and CDR2 SQIVND (reference sequence). The CDR3 extends over 17 amino acids. The CDR3 bases are TGTGCCAGTAGTATTCTGGTTGTGGGGGCCCCCTCGGATGGCTACACCTTC. This gives the protein CASSILVVGAPSDGYTF.

The CDR3 loop is CASSRRLATNTGELFF. Here the CDR3 DNA reads TGTGCCAGCAGCCGCCGACTAGCGACGAACACCGGGGAGCTGTTTTTT. The chain couples TRBV28 to TRBJ2-2; 8 bases align to TRBD2. Germline CDR1 MDHEN, CDR2 SYDVKM. V lost 6 bases to trimming and J lost 0 bases; unmatched junction nucleotides: 6. This CDR3 spans 16 amino acids.

V is TRBV6-1 and J is TRBJ1-2, with a tentative D call TRBD1 (5 bases). Germline loops: CDR1 MNHNS, CDR2 SASEGT. This CDR3 is built from 13 residues. The V and J ends lost 1 base and 6 bases respectively, with 9 bases between them. CDR3 protein: CASSEVRVDGYTF. In DNA form, the CDR3 reads TGTGCCAGCAGTGAAGTCAGGGTGGATGGCTACACCTTC.

This clone was recorded only once. The chain is built from TRBV9 and TRBJ2-5; 7 positions agree with TRBD1. Germline assignment: CDR1 SGDLS and CDR2 YYNGEE. Unmatched junction bases numbered 1, after V lost 0 bases and J lost 5 bases. The CDR3 covers 13 residues. The CDR3 here is CASSVAQGETQYF. CDR3 nucleotide sequence: TGTGCCAGCAGCGTAGCACAGGGGGAGACCCAGTACTTC.

The chain is built from TRBV7-2 and TRBJ1-2, with 7 positions matching TRBD1. The CDR3 contains 14 residues. Germline V CDR1 and CDR2: SGHTA, FQGNSA. The V and J ends lost 0 bases and 4 bases, in that order; junction bases with no gene match: 2. CDR3 amino acids: CASSLATGAYGYTF. Written as DNA, the CDR3 is TGTGCCAGCAGCTTAGCAACAGGGGCCTATGGCTACACCTTC.

The J gene is TRBJ1-2, the V gene TRBV9; 11 bases map to TRBD1. The germline V gene encodes CDR1 SGDLS and CDR2 YYNGEE. With V trimmed by 7 bases and J by 4 bases, 12 bases remained unmatched. CDR3 length: 16 residues. DNA for the CDR3: TGTGCCAGCGGTACCCCCGGGACAGGGGGACTCTATGGCTACACCTTC. This encodes CASGTPGTGGLYGYTF.

The rearrangement uses TRBV3-1 (or the pseudogene TRBV3-2) and TRBJ1-3; D possibly corresponds to TRBD1 (6 bases). This CDR3 comprises 15 residues. CDR1 and CDR2 from the germline V gene are LGHDT and YNNKEL (reference sequence). Trimming took 0 bases from V and 4 from J, leaving 10 bases between them. The CDR3 spells CASSQEGAKGNTIYF. In DNA, the CDR3 is TGTGCCAGCAGCCAAGAGGGGGCCAAAGGAAACACCATATATTTT.

The chain is built from TRBV7-9 and TRBJ1-2, with D possibly being TRBD1 (5 bases). CDR3 length: 15 residues. CDR1 and CDR2 (germline): SEHNR, FQNEAQ (reference sequence). Trimming left V 5 bases short and J 0 bases short, with 13 bases between. The CDR3 coding sequence is TGTGCCAGCAGCGCGACAGCTACCGCTAACTATGGCTACACCTTC. It yields the protein CASSATATANYGYTF.

The rearrangement joins TRBV27 to TRBJ1-1; 8 positions match TRBD1. In germline, CDR1 is MNHEY, CDR2 SMNVEV (reference sequence). With 0 bases clipped from V and 0 bases from J, the junction kept 9 bases outside the gene matches. The CDR3 sequence is 18 residues long. CDR3 nucleotide sequence: TGTGCCAGCAGTTTATCTCCCCCACCGGACAGGGTGAACACTGAAGCTTTCTTT. It codes for CASSLSPPPDRVNTEAFF.

The V and J genes are TRBV7-2 and TRBJ2-7; TRBD2 aligns across 12 bases. V shed 1 base, J shed 2 bases, and the junction held 6 bases outside the gene matches. Germline loops: CDR1 SGHTA, CDR2 FQGNSA. CDR3 size: 17 residues. CDR3 sequence (DNA): TGTGCCAGCAGCTTAGGTCGACTAGCGGGAGTCACCTACGAGCAGTACTTC. Its protein product is CASSLGRLAGVTYEQYF. The full variable domain, its missing parts supplied by reference TRBV7-2 and TRBJ2-7, is GAGVSQSPSNKVTEKGKDVELRCDPISGHTALYWYRQSLGQGLEFLIYFQGNSAPDKSGLPSDRFSAERTGGSVSTLTIQRTQQEDSAVYLCASSLGRLAGVTYEQYFGPGTRLTVT.

Notes on this clone: One junction end does not reproduce the germline sequence, and a read error may be involved. The gene calls are TRBV28 and TRBJ2-7, with 8 bases that match TRBD1. CDR3 size: 12 residues. CDR1 is MDHEN and CDR2 is SYDVKM in the germline V gene. This CDR3 is CASRYRDRSLNF. The CDR3 coding sequence is TGTGCCAGCAGGTACCGGGACAGGAGCTTGAACTTC.

This clone has just one count. Other DNA variants within this sample encode the same CDR3. The chain combines TRBV9 with TRBJ1-2; D perhaps matches TRBD1 (5 bases). Per the germline V gene, CDR1 is SGDLS and CDR2 is YYNGEE. The CDR3 is made up of 13 amino acids. Trimming cost V 2 bases and J 1 base, with 6 bases left between them. The CDR3 bases are TGTGCCAGCAGCGTCGACAGTAACTATGGCTACACCTTC. Protein sequence: CASSVDSNYGYTF.

The V gene is TRBV11-2, the J gene TRBJ2-5; weak D call: TRBD2 (5 bases). Germline V gives CDR1 SGHAT, CDR2 FQNNGV. Trimming left V 1 base short and J 2 bases short, with 11 bases between. The CDR3 totals 15 residues. The CDR3 loop is CASSLGTGRQETQYF. CDR3 nucleotide sequence: TGTGCCAGCAGCTTAGGGACGGGAAGGCAAGAGACCCAGTACTTC.

The chain combines TRBV28 with TRBJ1-4, with D unclear. This CDR3 has 14 amino acids. V was trimmed by 4 bases and J by 2 bases, leaving 8 bases between them. Germline values: CDR1 MDHEN, CDR2 SYDVKM. The CDR3 region is CASSSTGTNEKLFF. CDR3 nucleotide sequence: TGTGCCAGCAGTTCTACCGGGACTAATGAAAAACTGTTTTTT.

This clone was seen just once. Being one base from a much bigger clone, this may be a read error. The chain is built from TRBV5-5 and TRBJ1-5; 8 bases match TRBD1. V dropped 5 bases and J dropped 0; count of bases not matched to a gene: 4. CDR3 length equals 15 residues. In germline, CDR1 is SGHKS, CDR2 YYEKEE (reference sequence). In DNA form, the CDR3 reads TGTGCCAGCAGACCGACAGGGGTTAGCAATCAGCCCCAGCATTTT. It codes for CASRPTGVSNQPQHF.

The rearrangement joins TRBV7-2 to TRBJ2-2; D unclear. V shed 4 bases and J shed 3 bases, with 3 bases lying between them. Germline CDR1 reads SGHTA; CDR2 reads FQGNSA. The CDR3 is 12 amino acids. The CDR3 DNA reads TGTGCCAGCAGCTCCTACACCGGGGAGCTGTTTTTT. Translating gives CASSSYTGELFF. The whole variable domain, filled in from reference TRBV7-2 and TRBJ2-2, reads GAGVSQSPSNKVTEKGKDVELRCDPISGHTALYWYRQSLGQGLEFLIYFQGNSAPDKSGLPSDRFSAERTGGSVSTLTIQRTQQEDSAVYLCASSSYTGELFFGEGSRLTVL.

The V and J genes are TRBV18 and TRBJ2-2; TRBD2 might be the D (6 bases). Germline CDR1 and CDR2: KGHSH and LQKENI. The CDR3 contains 16 residues. The ends were cut back, 0 bases at V and 0 bases at J, with 8 bases in the middle. CDR3 loop: CASSPPSGSNTGELFF. The CDR3 DNA is TGTGCCAGCTCACCACCGAGCGGGTCGAACACCGGGGAGCTGTTTTTT.

The chain carries TRBV7-2 and TRBJ1-4; 7 bases are a match to TRBD1. CDR3 length: 14 residues. J gave up 10 bases and V 7 bases, and 12 bases lay outside the gene matches. Germline assignment: CDR1 SGHTA and CDR2 FQGNSA. CDR3 bases: TGTGCCAGCACGGACCGGCAGGGGGAAAGAAAACTGTTTTTT. Encoded protein: CASTDRQGERKLFF.

The chain combines TRBV5-1 with TRBJ1-1; 7 nucleotides line up with TRBD1. The CDR3 runs 14 residues. V lost 4 bases and J lost 2; bases outside the gene matches: 5. CDR1 and CDR2 from the germline V gene are SGHRS and YFSETQ. The CDR3 protein is CASSAWDSNTEAFF. The CDR3 DNA reads TGCGCCAGCAGCGCTTGGGACAGCAACACTGAAGCTTTCTTT.

In its sample, this clone was seen once. The rearrangement uses TRBV7-2 and TRBJ2-1; 8 positions match TRBD1. The CDR3 has 16 residues. V shed 5 bases and J 6 bases; nucleotides not matched to a gene: 12. CDR1 SGHTA and CDR2 FQGNSA come from the germline V gene. CDR3 region: CASSKTGVGPINEQFF. As DNA, the CDR3 is TGTGCCAGCAGCAAGACAGGGGTCGGGCCGATCAATGAGCAGTTCTTC.

The gene calls are TRBV18 and TRBJ1-1; possible D gene TRBD1, 5 bases. The CDR3 spans 15 residues. CDR1 KGHSH and CDR2 LQKENI come from the germline V gene. V lost 4 bases and J 2 bases, leaving 14 bases between the germline ends. The CDR3: CASSRYRIENTEAFF. For the CDR3, the DNA is TGTGCCAGCTCACGATACAGGATAGAAAACACTGAAGCTTTCTTT.

This clone was picked up one time. This chain uses TRBV30 with TRBJ2-6; TRBD2 matches 14 bases. Losses at the gene ends were 5 bases for V and 0 bases for J; bases not matched to a gene: 6. Germline values: CDR1 GTSNPN, CDR2 SVGIG (reference sequence). The CDR3 covers 18 residues. The CDR3 here is CAWGWGLAGVSGANVLTF. The CDR3 nucleotides read TGTGCCTGGGGGTGGGGACTAGCGGGAGTCTCTGGGGCCAACGTCCTGACTTTC. Together with reference TRBV30 and TRBJ2-6, the CDR3 gives the full variable domain: SQTIHQWPATLVQPVGSPLSLECTVEGTSNPNLYWYRQAAGRGLQLLFYSVGIGQISSEVPQNLSASRPQDRQFILSSKKLLLSDSGFYLCAWGWGLAGVSGANVLTFGAGSRLTVL.